This T cell receptor beta chain came from a study of OX40 agonist ivuxolimab in advanced cancers. Study as a whole: Partial responses were recorded for three patients, including one with hepatocellular carcinoma and two with cutaneous melanoma.

Profiling relied on immunoSEQ multiplex PCR, and the TCRdb table lists in-frame clones only, not all of them. This table has 82,000 or so clones, more than 85% appearing once. If patients had autoimmune disease history or systemic immunosuppression, they were excluded. V lost 6 bases and J 2 bases, leaving 15 bases between the germline ends. The CDR3 runs to 15 residues. Germline CDR1 SEHNR, CDR2 FQNEAQ (reference sequence). The input for sequencing was CD4+ or CD8+ T cells sorted from blood, taken in a trial of the OX40 agonist ivuxolimab. The rearrangement uses TRBV7-9 and TRBJ2-3; D may be TRBD2 (5 bases). The sequence was obtained from an adult with an advanced solid tumor such as melanoma, head and neck, liver or kidney cancer. Here the CDR3 DNA reads TGTGCCAGCAGTCCGGGGAACGTTAACACAGATACGCAGTATTTT. It yields the protein CASSPGNVNTDTQYF.